The next 28 T cell receptor beta chains were all read from a single sample in a study of blood T cell repertoires in COVID-19. Profiling relied on immunoSEQ multiplex PCR, and the TCRdb table lists in-frame clones only, not all of them. Of approximately 70,000 clones listed, more than 65% are singletons. Source material: peripheral blood. The origin of the receptors is a woman aged 55-75 years with acute or convalescent COVID-19.

This rearrangement joins TRBV25-1 to TRBJ1-1, with 9 positions matching TRBD1. The CDR3 spans 14 residues. The ends lost 4 bases at V and 6 bases at J; junction bases unmatched: 6. Germline V CDR1 and CDR2: MGHDK, SYGVNS. The CDR3 sequence is CASSGYRGPAEAFF. CDR3 coding DNA: TGTGCCAGCAGTGGGTACAGGGGGCCAGCTGAAGCTTTCTTT. Full variable domain (outside the CDR3, taken from reference TRBV25-1 and TRBJ1-1): EADIYQTPRYLVIGTGKKITLECSQTMGHDKMYWYQQDPGMELHLIHYSYGVNSTEKGDLSSESTVSRIRTEHFPLTLESARPSHTSQYLCASSGYRGPAEAFFGQGTRLTVV.

Of note for this clone: This sample includes further DNA sequences coding for the same CDR3. The chain uses TRBV5-1 and TRBJ2-1; TRBD1 might be the D (6 bases). In germline, CDR1 is SGHRS, CDR2 YFSETQ. V was pared by 0 bases and J by 3 bases, with 10 bases between. The CDR3 sequence is 15 residues long. This CDR3 is CASSLVQGVYNEQFF. The CDR3 DNA sequence: TGCGCCAGCAGCTTGGTACAGGGAGTCTACAATGAGCAGTTCTTC.

The gene calls are TRBV4-1 and TRBJ1-2, with 7 positions matching TRBD1. The CDR3 contains 14 residues. Germline assignment: CDR1 MGHRA and CDR2 YSYEKL. V lost 0 bases and J lost 7; bases outside the gene matches: 5. The CDR3, as DNA: TGCGCCAGCAGCCAAGAGAGGGGGCTACGTGGCTACACCTTC. As protein: CASSQERGLRGYTF.

J is TRBJ1-2 and V is TRBV6-5; 8 bases match TRBD1. After removal of 6 bases from V and 8 bases from J, the junction contained 11 bases not matched to a gene. Germline-derived CDR1 and CDR2 are MNHEY and SVGAGI. The CDR3 totals 14 residues. In nucleotides, the CDR3 is TGTGCCAGCAGCCGAGCGGGACAGGCTAAAGGCTACACCTTC. Translated, it gives CASSRAGQAKGYTF.

This sequence joins TRBV25-1 and TRBJ1-2, with 10 nucleotides matching TRBD1. The germline V gene encodes CDR1 MGHDK and CDR2 SYGVNS. The CDR3 contains 14 residues. Trimming cost V 6 bases and J 6 bases; bases outside gene matches: 7. The CDR3 bases are TGTGCCAGCAGGCGGGACAGGGGCGTGAATGGCTACACCTTC. Translating gives CASRRDRGVNGYTF.

The genes are TRBV6-5 and TRBJ2-7; TRBD1 matches at 7 bases. V dropped 2 bases and J dropped 5; count of bases not matched to a gene: 6. This CDR3 has 14 amino acids. Germline-derived CDR1 and CDR2 are MNHEY and SVGAGI. The CDR3 is CASSYRRDSHEQYF. The CDR3 DNA sequence: TGTGCCAGCAGTTACCGCAGGGACAGCCACGAGCAGTACTTC.

This rearrangement joins TRBV6-5 to TRBJ1-6; unclear D gene. Germline V gene data show CDR1 as MNHEY and CDR2 as SVGAGI. This CDR3 region has 16 residues. V lost 2 bases, J lost 0 bases, and 8 bases lay in between. The CDR3 protein is CASSYVSNSYNSPLHF. CDR3 coding DNA: TGTGCCAGCAGTTACGTGTCCAACTCCTATAATTCACCCCTCCACTTT.

The chain couples TRBV14 to TRBJ2-3; 10 bases are shared with TRBD2. The germline V gene encodes CDR1 SGHDN and CDR2 FVKESK. This CDR3 is 16 amino acids long. V lost 1 base and J lost 6; bases outside the gene matches: 7. The CDR3, as DNA: TGTGCCAGCAGCCAAGGTGGACTAGCGGTAGGGGATACGCAGTATTTT. This codes for CASSQGGLAVGDTQYF.

The genes are TRBV19 and TRBJ2-2, with TRBD2 matching 8 bases. This CDR3 has 15 amino acids. The V gene end was trimmed by 4 bases and the J gene end by 8 bases; junction bases not matched to a gene: 9. CDR1 LNHDA and CDR2 SQIVND come from the germline V gene (reference sequence). Here the CDR3 reads CASSRASGPQGELFF. CDR3 in DNA: TGTGCCAGTAGTAGGGCTAGCGGGCCTCAGGGGGAGCTGTTTTTT. Supplemented by reference TRBV19 and TRBJ2-2, the full variable domain reads DGGITQSPKYLFRKEGQNVTLSCEQNLNHDAMYWYRQDPGQGLRLIYYSQIVNDFQKGDIAEGYSVSREKKESFPLTVTSAQKNPTAFYLCASSRASGPQGELFFGEGSRLTVL.

This clone was detected many times. The genes are TRBV6-6 and TRBJ1-4, with TRBD1 as a possible D gene (6 bases). Looked up from germline, CDR1 is MNHNY and CDR2 is SVGAGI (reference sequence). The CDR3 spans 14 residues. V was trimmed by 7 bases and J by 4 bases, leaving 13 bases between them. CDR3 bases: TGTGCCAGCACTGACCAGGGGCATAATGAAAAACTGTTTTTT. It codes for CASTDQGHNEKLFF.

The gene calls are TRBV4-1 and TRBJ2-2; weak D call: TRBD2 (6 bases). CDR1 MGHRA and CDR2 YSYEKL come from the germline V gene. The CDR3 has 15 residues. For the CDR3, the DNA is TGCGCTCCTCGGAGGGCAGGGTTTTACACCGGGGAGCTGTTTTTT. This encodes CAPRRAGFYTGELFF.

The rearrangement uses TRBV6-5 and TRBJ1-1; D possibly corresponds to TRBD1 (5 bases). The CDR3 loop spans 12 amino acids. Germline V gene lookup returns CDR1 MNHEY and CDR2 SVGAGI. The V gene lost 5 bases and the J gene lost 11 bases, with 15 bases spanning the gap. CDR3 in DNA: TGTGCCAGCAGTCCTCCGGGACTCGAGGCTTTCTTT. Encoded protein: CASSPPGLEAFF.

The J gene is TRBJ2-3, the V gene TRBV2; TRBD2 is a possible D gene (6 bases). The CDR3 covers 15 residues. Per germline, CDR1 SNHLY and CDR2 FYNNEI. V lost 4 bases, J lost 2 bases, and 13 bases lay in between. Here the CDR3 DNA reads TGTGCCAGCAGTGGGCTAGCGAACCCCACAGATACGCAGTATTTT. Amino acids: CASSGLANPTDTQYF.

In DNA form, the CDR3 reads TGCGCCAGCAGCTTCGTACAGGGATTCTTTGAGACCCAGTACTTC. It is translated as CASSFVQGFFETQYF. The chain uses TRBV5-1 and TRBJ2-5, with D tentatively TRBD1 (6 bases). The germline V gene has CDR1 SGHRS and CDR2 YFSETQ. Trimming removed 2 bases from V and 5 bases from J, with 16 bases in between. The CDR3 length is 15 residues.

In this sample, this clone turned up a few times. The sample has other DNA sequences that encode this CDR3 too. The genes are TRBV5-1 and TRBJ1-1; D may be TRBD1 (5 bases). CDR3 length: 16 residues. Trimming took 4 bases from V and 2 from J, leaving 18 bases between them. CDR1 is SGHRS and CDR2 is YFSETQ in the germline V gene. The CDR3 reads CASSPAWRGGNTEAFF. The CDR3 nucleotides read TGCGCCAGCAGCCCCGCCTGGCGGGGGGGAAACACTGAAGCTTTCTTT.

This chain links TRBV19 with TRBJ1-5, with 9 bases aligning to TRBD1. The length of the CDR3 is 14 residues. The ends lost 9 bases at V and 4 bases at J; junction bases unmatched: 7. The germline V gene has CDR1 LNHDA and CDR2 SQIVND (reference sequence). CDR3 sequence: CASQGQGINQPQHF. CDR3 nucleotide sequence: TGTGCCAGCCAGGGACAGGGCATTAATCAGCCCCAGCATTTT.

This rearrangement joins TRBV7-9 to TRBJ2-7; TRBD1 matches 9 bases. CDR1 is SEHNR and CDR2 is FQNEAQ in the germline V gene (reference sequence). J was trimmed by 3 bases and V by 5 bases; bases with no gene match: 5. The CDR3 totals 14 residues. The CDR3 nucleotides read TGTGCCAGCAGCGGCGGGACAGGGTTCTACGAGCAGTACTTC. Its protein is CASSGGTGFYEQYF. The full variable domain, in which reference TRBV7-9 and TRBJ2-7 provide the parts outside the CDR3, is DTGVSQNPRHKITKRGQNVTFRCDPISEHNRLYWYRQTLGQGPEFLTYFQNEAQLEKSRLLSDRFSAERPKGSFSTLEIQRTEQGDSAMYLCASSGGTGFYEQYFGPGTRLTVT.

The chain employs TRBV14 and TRBJ1-2, with 9 positions matching TRBD1. This CDR3 contains 17 residues. V lost 1 base to trimming and J lost 8 bases; unmatched junction nucleotides: 14. Per the germline V gene, CDR1 is SGHDN and CDR2 is FVKESK. CDR3 sequence reads: CASSQGAGQGIRGGYTF. For the CDR3, the DNA is TGTGCCAGCAGCCAAGGGGCGGGACAGGGAATCCGGGGAGGCTACACCTTC.

J is TRBJ1-4 and V is TRBV2; 7 bases match TRBD1. This CDR3 comprises 17 residues. J gave up 0 bases and V 5 bases, and 9 bases lay outside the gene matches. Per the germline V gene, CDR1 is SNHLY and CDR2 is FYNNEI. DNA of the CDR3: TGTGCCAGCAGTAGACAGGGACCAGGGGCAACTAATGAAAAACTGTTTTTT. Translation: CASSRQGPGATNEKLFF.

Details on this clone: Other DNA sequences within the sample encode an identical CDR3. The gene calls are TRBV19 and TRBJ1-2, with 7 bases identical to TRBD1. The V gene end was trimmed by 6 bases and the J gene end by 8 bases; junction bases not matched to a gene: 9. Germline CDR1 and CDR2: LNHDA and SQIVND (reference sequence). The length of the CDR3 is 13 residues. The DNA for the CDR3 is TGTGCCAGTAGCGATAGGGGGCGGCGGGGCTACACCTTC. Protein: CASSDRGRRGYTF.

The V gene is TRBV3-1 (or the pseudogene TRBV3-2), the J gene TRBJ1-4, with D perhaps matching TRBD1 (6 bases). The V end was cut by 5 bases, the J end by 8 bases, with 12 bases between. This CDR3 has 13 amino acids. In germline, CDR1 is LGHDT, CDR2 YNNKEL (reference sequence). CDR3 region: CASSSTGGEKLFF. CDR3 DNA: TGTGCCAGCAGCTCGACAGGAGGCGAAAAACTGTTTTTT.

The chain is built from TRBV14 and TRBJ1-6, with 8 bases lining up with TRBD1. This CDR3 region has 17 residues. The germline V gene has CDR1 SGHDN and CDR2 FVKESK. With V trimmed by 0 bases and J by 8 bases, 9 bases remained unmatched. DNA of the CDR3: TGTGCCAGCAGCCAAGAAATAGCGGACAGGGTTCATTCACCCCTCCACTTT. Its protein is CASSQEIADRVHSPLHF.

The chain employs TRBV6-5 and TRBJ1-5; tentative D call: TRBD1 (5 bases). This CDR3 has 15 residues. Germline CDR1 MNHEY, CDR2 SVGAGI. Trimming pared 4 bases from V and 5 bases from J, leaving 15 bases between. The CDR3 loop is CASSSRATTYQPQHF. The CDR3 DNA reads TGTGCCAGCAGTTCCAGGGCTACTACATATCAGCCCCAGCATTTT.

The rearrangement joins TRBV10-2 to TRBJ2-3; 9 bases are shared with TRBD2. The germline V gene has CDR1 WSHSY and CDR2 SAAADI. V was pared by 2 bases and J by 3 bases, with 6 bases of the junction left unmatched. CDR3 length: 16 amino acids. For the CDR3, the DNA is TGCGCCAGCAGTGAGGGGCTAGCGGGGCTAACAGATACGCAGTATTTT. Amino acids: CASSEGLAGLTDTQYF.

The chain recombines TRBV14 with TRBJ1-2; 7 bases agree with TRBD1. CDR1 and CDR2 from the germline V gene are SGHDN and FVKESK. This CDR3 is 14 amino acids long. V lost 1 base to trimming and J lost 4 bases; unmatched junction nucleotides: 3. CDR3 in amino acids: CASSQVPGGYGYTF. For the CDR3, the DNA is TGTGCCAGCAGCCAAGTCCCAGGGGGCTATGGCTACACCTTC. Based on the CDR3 plus reference TRBV14 and TRBJ1-2, the full variable domain is EAGVTQFPSHSVIEKGQTVTLRCDPISGHDNLYWYRRVMGKEIKFLLHFVKESKQDESGMPNNRFLAERTGGTYSTLKVQPAELEDSGVYFCASSQVPGGYGYTFGSGTRLTVV.

This clone was observed a handful of times. This chain joins TRBV29-1 and TRBJ2-3; D possibly corresponds to TRBD1 (5 bases). Trimming cost V 7 bases and J 4 bases, with 18 bases left between them. The CDR3 runs 14 residues. Germline V lookup: CDR1 SQVTM, CDR2 ANQGSEA. CDR3 sequence (DNA): TGCAGCGCCAGGGTATCAACCGCCGCAGATACGCAGTATTTT. Residues: CSARVSTAADTQYF.

The J gene is TRBJ2-3, the V gene TRBV19, with D perhaps TRBD2 (6 bases). The V gene lost 9 bases and the J gene lost 5 bases, with 9 bases spanning the gap. The CDR3 extends over 11 amino acids. Germline V gives CDR1 LNHDA, CDR2 SQIVND (reference sequence). The CDR3 spells CARGRGDTQYF. DNA for the CDR3: TGTGCCAGGGGGCGGGGAGATACGCAGTATTTT.

This clone was seen more than once but under ten times. The chain couples TRBV5-6 to TRBJ1-2; D call uncertain. With 4 bases removed from V and 1 base from J, the gap between germline ends came to 2 bases. The CDR3 is 11 amino acids. The germline V gene has CDR1 SGHDT and CDR2 YYEEEE. The CDR3 region is CASSRNYGYTF. Here the CDR3 DNA reads TGTGCCAGCAGCCGTAACTATGGCTACACCTTC.